Shown below are 25 T cell receptor beta chains from a single sample sequenced in a study of shared clonotypes between healthy human individuals. The repertoire was sequenced with immunoSEQ multiplex PCR; TCRdb's copy has only in-frame clones and lacks some. The sample shows 500,000 to 650,000 clones, around 77% of them seen only once. The material sequenced was PBMCs. Receptors originate from a middle-aged woman in good health. Some clones in this sample may be carry-over from other donors' samples.

This chain uses TRBV6-7 with TRBJ2-2; TRBD2 might be the D (7 bases). TRBV6-7 belongs to the ORF category, with a function that is uncertain. With 5 bases removed from V and 7 bases from J, the gap between germline ends came to 23 bases. The CDR3 runs 17 residues. The CDR3 loop reads CASSTWAFRGAGGELFF. The CDR3 DNA reads TGTGCCAGCAGTACATGGGCCTTTCGGGGGGCCGGCGGGGAGCTGTTTTTT.

V and J are TRBV5-6 and TRBJ2-7; D may be TRBD1 (5 bases). The germline V and J ends were trimmed by 4 bases and 3 bases, with 8 bases remaining between them. The CDR3 has 12 residues. Per germline, CDR1 SGHDT and CDR2 YYEEEE. In nucleotides, the CDR3 is TGTGCCAGCAGCCACGGACACTACGAGCAGTACTTC. Residues: CASSHGHYEQYF.

The rearrangement uses TRBV28 and TRBJ1-2, with D possibly being TRBD1 (6 bases). The CDR3 covers 16 residues. Germline V gene lookup returns CDR1 MDHEN and CDR2 SYDVKM. V was clipped by 3 bases and J by 4 bases, with 18 bases between them. DNA for the CDR3: TGTGCCAGCAGTTTCACTGGTTTAGACAGGACCTATGGCTACACCTTC. Translated, it gives CASSFTGLDRTYGYTF.

V usage is TRBV15 and J usage is TRBJ1-2; D not certain. The V and J ends lost 0 bases and 4 bases respectively, with 9 bases between them. CDR3 length: 14 residues. Per the germline V gene, CDR1 is LNHNV and CDR2 is YYDKDF (reference sequence). For the CDR3, the DNA is TGTGCCACCAGCAGAGATCTACAGTTCTATGGCTACACCTTC. Protein sequence: CATSRDLQFYGYTF.

The CDR3 loop reads CAWQQESEKLFF. DNA for the CDR3: TGTGCCTGGCAACAGGAGAGTGAAAAACTGTTTTTT. The V and J genes are TRBV30 and TRBJ1-4; tentatively, D is TRBD1 (5 bases). Trimming removed 5 bases from V and 7 bases from J, with 11 bases in between. This CDR3 is built from 12 residues. Per germline, CDR1 GTSNPN and CDR2 SVGIG (reference sequence).

This chain links TRBV7-2 with TRBJ2-7; D is possibly TRBD1 or TRBD2 (6 bases each). V shed 10 bases and J shed 7 bases, with 20 bases lying between them. Looked up from germline, CDR1 is SGHTA and CDR2 is FQGNSA. The CDR3 is 13 amino acids. The chain's CDR3 is CAISVTGAHEQYF. In nucleotides, the CDR3 is TGTGCCATCAGTGTTACGGGGGCCCATGAGCAGTACTTC.

The rearrangement uses TRBV28 and TRBJ2-1, with 8 bases fitting TRBD1. Trimming at V came to 9 bases and at J to 7 bases, leaving 11 bases not matched to a gene. Germline V gene data show CDR1 as MDHEN and CDR2 as SYDVKM. CDR3 length: 14 amino acids. The CDR3 DNA reads as TGTGCCAGTGGGCGCGGACAGGGTTCGAATGAGCAGTTCTTC. Translation gives CASGRGQGSNEQFF.

The chain carries TRBV12-5 and TRBJ1-1; D is perhaps TRBD1 (5 bases). The germline gives CDR1 LGHNT, CDR2 FRNRAP. V was clipped by 1 base and J by 4 bases, with 10 bases between them. The CDR3 runs 14 residues. CDR3 sequence: CASGLGRDGTEAFF. CDR3 coding DNA: TGTGCTAGTGGTTTGGGTAGGGACGGCACTGAAGCTTTCTTT.

The chain uses TRBV27 and TRBJ2-5; 7 positions agree with TRBD1. Trimming at V came to 7 bases and at J to 5 bases, leaving 7 bases not matched to a gene. CDR1 and CDR2 (germline): MNHEY, SMNVEV (reference sequence). This CDR3 is built from 13 residues. The CDR3 nucleotides are TGTGCCAGCACGCTAGGGGGCAGTGAGACCCAGTACTTC. Encoded protein: CASTLGGSETQYF.

This sequence joins TRBV9 and TRBJ2-3; D call uncertain. V was trimmed by 2 bases and J by 0 bases, leaving 13 bases between them. The CDR3 is made up of 16 amino acids. Looked up from germline, CDR1 is SGDLS and CDR2 is YYNGEE. CDR3 DNA sequence: TGTGCCAGCAGCGTGAGTTGGCGGCAAAGCACAGATACGCAGTATTTT. It is translated as CASSVSWRQSTDTQYF.

The table lists this clone with a few counts. The gene calls are TRBV11-1 and TRBJ2-2; D is undetermined. Deletions cut 5 bases from V and 5 bases from J, with 9 bases between. Germline V lookup: CDR1 SGHAT, CDR2 FQDESV (reference sequence). This CDR3 comprises 13 residues. CDR3 sequence: CASSPGRTGELFF. DNA of the CDR3: TGTGCCAGCAGCCCAGGACGGACCGGGGAGCTGTTTTTT.

The chain joins TRBV28 to TRBJ2-7; no definite D call. There are 12 residues in the CDR3. Per germline, CDR1 MDHEN and CDR2 SYDVKM. V gave up 5 bases and J gave up 9 bases, with 14 bases separating them. The CDR3 spells CASSPTLRMQYF. The CDR3 DNA reads TGTGCCAGCAGTCCAACCTTGCGGATGCAGTACTTC.

The chain recombines TRBV5-1 with TRBJ2-6, with D unresolved. V shed 7 bases and J shed 4 bases, with 6 bases lying between them. The CDR3 has 12 amino acids. Germline V gene data show CDR1 as SGHRS and CDR2 as YFSETQ. CDR3 amino acids: CASGEGANVLTF. DNA of the CDR3: TGCGCCAGCGGCGAGGGGGCCAACGTCCTGACTTTC.

The V call is TRBV28, the J call TRBJ2-3, with 8 positions matching TRBD2. The CDR3 is made up of 15 amino acids. The germline V gene has CDR1 MDHEN and CDR2 SYDVKM. After removal of 6 bases from V and 3 bases from J, the junction contained 8 bases not matched to a gene. The DNA of the CDR3 is TGTGCCAGCAGGCCCAGCGGGAGAGGGACAGATACGCAGTATTTT. Protein: CASRPSGRGTDTQYF.

The chain is built from TRBV30 and TRBJ2-5; TRBD2 matches at 7 bases. CDR3 size: 14 residues. V lost 3 bases, J lost 2 bases, and 6 bases stayed unmatched. Germline values: CDR1 GTSNPN, CDR2 SVGIG (reference sequence). Here the CDR3 reads CAWRTSGNQETQYF. CDR3 bases: TGTGCCTGGAGGACCAGCGGGAATCAAGAGACCCAGTACTTC.

The chain recombines TRBV29-1 with TRBJ2-5, with TRBD2 matching over 7 bases. The CDR3 contains 12 residues. J was trimmed by 4 bases and V by 7 bases; bases with no gene match: 6. Germline CDR1 and CDR2: SQVTM and ANQGSEA. The chain's CDR3 is CSASTSRETQYF. The CDR3 DNA reads TGCAGCGCCTCGACTAGCAGAGAGACCCAGTACTTC.

This clone turned up a few times. The rearrangement links TRBV10-3 to TRBJ1-5; D remains ambiguous. Deletions cut 6 bases from V and 0 bases from J, with 3 bases between. Germline CDR1 reads ENHRY; CDR2 reads SYGVKD. The length of the CDR3 is 12 residues. The CDR3 coding sequence is TGTGCCATCAGCGGTAGCAATCAGCCCCAGCATTTT. This gives the protein CAISGSNQPQHF.

V usage is TRBV30 and J usage is TRBJ1-1, with 8 bases aligning to TRBD1. The V segment lost 5 bases and the J segment 2 bases; nucleotides outside the gene matches: 4. The CDR3 totals 13 residues. The germline V gene encodes CDR1 GTSNPN and CDR2 SVGIG (reference sequence). The DNA for the CDR3 is TGTGCCTGGTGCAGGGGGCTAAACACTGAAGCTTTCTTT. Amino acids: CAWCRGLNTEAFF.

Note on this clone: A far bigger clonotype differs at one base, so this is likely a read error. The chain has TRBV30 and TRBJ2-2, with a possible D match to TRBD2 (5 bases). CDR1 and CDR2 from the germline V gene are GTSNPN and SVGIG (reference sequence). This CDR3 region has 17 residues. For the CDR3, the DNA is TGTGCCCGGGGATTACCCGCCGGGCGGGCGAACACCGAGGAGCTGTTTTTT. Translating it yields CARGLPAGRANTEELFF.

CDR3 protein: CASRMNTGELFF. The DNA for the CDR3 is TGTGCCAGCAGGATGAACACCGGGGAGCTGTTTTTT. The chain has TRBV7-2 and TRBJ2-2; D remains ambiguous. Germline CDR1 and CDR2: SGHTA and FQGNSA. This CDR3 spans 12 amino acids. V lost 6 bases and J lost 1, with 3 bases in between. The full variable domain, with the rest looked up from reference TRBV7-2 and TRBJ2-2, is GAGVSQSPSNKVTEKGKDVELRCDPISGHTALYWYRQSLGQGLEFLIYFQGNSAPDKSGLPSDRFSAERTGGSVSTLTIQRTQQEDSAVYLCASRMNTGELFFGEGSRLTVL.

For the CDR3, the DNA is TGTGCCAGCAGCCGGACAGGAGGTTCCTACAATGAGCAGTTCTTC. Its translation: CASSRTGGSYNEQFF. V usage is TRBV4-2 and J usage is TRBJ2-1; 7 bases align to TRBD1. CDR1 and CDR2 (germline): LGHNA, YNFKEQ. J lost 1 base, V lost 4 bases, and 4 bases had no gene match. This CDR3 spans 15 amino acids.

The chain is built from TRBV13 and TRBJ1-3; D is undetermined. Per germline, CDR1 PRHDT and CDR2 FYEKMQ (reference sequence). The V end was cut by 3 bases, the J end by 0 bases, with 6 bases between. The CDR3 contains 14 residues. This CDR3 reads CASSFTSSGNTIYF. The CDR3 region has the DNA TGTGCCAGCAGCTTTACCAGCTCTGGAAACACCATATATTTT. The full variable domain, with the rest looked up from reference TRBV13 and TRBJ1-3, is AAGVIQSPRHLIKEKRETATLKCYPIPRHDTVYWYQQGPGQDPQFLISFYEKMQSDKGSIPDRFSAQQFSDYHSELNMSSLELGDSALYFCASSFTSSGNTIYFGEGSWLTVV.

The chain carries TRBV28 and TRBJ2-3, with D perhaps TRBD2 (5 bases). Trimming removed 10 bases from V and 1 base from J, with 12 bases in between. Germline values: CDR1 MDHEN, CDR2 SYDVKM. This CDR3 is 13 amino acids long. The CDR3 protein is CATKRAGTDTQYF. CDR3 nucleotide sequence: TGTGCCACCAAGAGAGCGGGCACAGATACGCAGTATTTT.

A note on this clone: An end of the junction does not agree with germline; a read error may underlie this. J is TRBJ2-1 and V is TRBV15, with a weak D call TRBD2 (6 bases). CDR3 length equals 12 residues. From germline, CDR1 is LNHNV and CDR2 YYDKDF (reference sequence). CDR3 residues: CATSRDAGRKVF. The CDR3 DNA follows: TGTGCCACCAGCAGAGATGCGGGACGGAAGGTCTTC. The complete variable domain, with remaining parts taken from reference TRBV15 and TRBJ2-1, reads DAMVIQNPRYQVTQFGKPVTLSCSQTLNHNVMYWYQQKSSQAPKLLFHYYDKDFNNEADTPDNFQSRRPNTSFCFLDIRSPGLGDTAMYLCATSRDAGRKVFGPGTRLTVL.

J is TRBJ1-5 and V is TRBV28; D is ambiguous. Trimming pared 3 bases from V and 4 bases from J, leaving 10 bases between. CDR1 is MDHEN, CDR2 SYDVKM, per germline. The CDR3 extends over 14 amino acids. The CDR3 loop reads CASSFNLPNQPQHF. The CDR3 region has the DNA TGTGCCAGCAGTTTCAACCTTCCTAATCAGCCCCAGCATTTT.